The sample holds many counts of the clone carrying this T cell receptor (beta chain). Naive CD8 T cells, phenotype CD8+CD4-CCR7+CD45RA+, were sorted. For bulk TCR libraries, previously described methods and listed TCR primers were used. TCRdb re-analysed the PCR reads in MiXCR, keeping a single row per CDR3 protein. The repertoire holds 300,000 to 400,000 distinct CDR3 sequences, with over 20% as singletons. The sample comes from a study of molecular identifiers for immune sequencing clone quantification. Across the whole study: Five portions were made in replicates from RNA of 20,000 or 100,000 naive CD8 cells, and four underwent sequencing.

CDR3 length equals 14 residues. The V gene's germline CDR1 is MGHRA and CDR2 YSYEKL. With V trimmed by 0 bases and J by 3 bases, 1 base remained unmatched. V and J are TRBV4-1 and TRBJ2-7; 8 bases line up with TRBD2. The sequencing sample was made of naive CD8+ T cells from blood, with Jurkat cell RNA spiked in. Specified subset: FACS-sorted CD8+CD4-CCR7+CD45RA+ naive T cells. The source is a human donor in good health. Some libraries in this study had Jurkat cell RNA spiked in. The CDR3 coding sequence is TGCGCCAGCAGCCAAGAGACTAGCGTCTACGAGCAGTACTTC. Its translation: CASSQETSVYEQYF.